This passage covers 8 T cell receptor beta chains from one sample sequenced in a study of lymphopenia after photon versus proton radiotherapy. Method: immunoSEQ multiplex PCR; TCRdb's copy keeps in-frame clones and lacks some. The table lists 15,000 or so clones, 82% of them singletons, with 25% to 30% in the top ten. Material: peripheral blood, obtained from a patient treated with photon-based radiotherapy. Receptors were obtained from a man aged 50 to 59 with gastric cancer.

J is TRBJ1-1 and V is TRBV14, with unresolved D. Trimming took 5 bases from V and 5 from J, leaving 12 bases between them. The germline gives CDR1 SGHDN, CDR2 FVKESK. This CDR3 contains 13 residues. This chain's CDR3 is CASSERGWTEAFF. CDR3 nucleotides: TGTGCCAGCAGCGAGCGAGGGTGGACTGAAGCTTTCTTT.

In this sample, this clone turned up a few times. This chain links TRBV6-1 with TRBJ1-4; TRBD1 might be the D (5 bases). This CDR3 is built from 14 residues. The germline V and J ends were trimmed by 11 bases and 7 bases, with 20 bases remaining between them. Germline V gene sequence: CDR1 MNHNS, CDR2 SASEGT. CDR3 region: CAGHITKGTEKLFF. As DNA, the CDR3 is TGTGCCGGACATATTACCAAAGGTACTGAAAAACTGTTTTTT.

J is TRBJ2-1 and V is TRBV19; D is uncertain. The germline gives CDR1 LNHDA, CDR2 SQIVND (reference sequence). V lost 3 bases and J 2 bases, leaving 5 bases between the germline ends. This CDR3 is built from 13 residues. As DNA, the CDR3 is TGTGCCAGTAGTATGAGAACCTACAATGAGCAGTTCTTC. Its protein product is CASSMRTYNEQFF. Supplemented by reference TRBV19 and TRBJ2-1, the full variable domain reads DGGITQSPKYLFRKEGQNVTLSCEQNLNHDAMYWYRQDPGQGLRLIYYSQIVNDFQKGDIAEGYSVSREKKESFPLTVTSAQKNPTAFYLCASSMRTYNEQFFGPGTRLTVL.

V usage is TRBV4-1 and J usage is TRBJ1-2; D remains unclear. This CDR3 spans 16 amino acids. Germline V lookup: CDR1 MGHRA, CDR2 YSYEKL. V was cut by 1 base and J by 0 bases, with 12 bases left in between. CDR3 bases: TGCGCCAGCAGCCAAGGGCCTCATAGTACTAACTATGGCTACACCTTC. The encoded protein is CASSQGPHSTNYGYTF.

The V call is TRBV19, the J call TRBJ1-2; 8 positions match TRBD1. V trimming: 11 bases; J trimming: 2 bases; junction bases outside the gene matches: 7. Per germline, CDR1 LNHDA and CDR2 SQIVND (reference sequence). The CDR3 spans 13 residues. In nucleotides, the CDR3 is TGTGCCGCTAGACAGGGGCTCAACTATGGCTACACCTTC. Protein product: CAARQGLNYGYTF.

The rearrangement links TRBV6-1 to TRBJ2-3, with 7 bases fitting TRBD2. CDR3 length equals 13 residues. The ends lost 10 bases at V and 2 bases at J; junction bases unmatched: 6. From germline, CDR1 is MNHNS and CDR2 SASEGT. In DNA, the CDR3 is TGTGCCACCCGAGCGGGGATCACAGATACGCAGTATTTT. This codes for CATRAGITDTQYF.

V usage is TRBV29-1 and J usage is TRBJ2-1; 11 positions match TRBD2. This CDR3 has 14 amino acids. Germline CDR1 SQVTM, CDR2 ANQGSEA. Trimming at V came to 7 bases and at J to 4 bases, leaving 6 bases not matched to a gene. The CDR3 bases are TGCAGCGCCGGACTAGCGGGTTTGTACAATGAGCAGTTCTTC. Translation gives CSAGLAGLYNEQFF.

The genes are TRBV5-4 and TRBJ2-1, with a tentative D call TRBD2 (6 bases). This CDR3 has 16 residues. Germline values: CDR1 SGHNT, CDR2 YYREEE (reference sequence). The V end lost 4 bases, the J end lost 3 bases, and 17 bases lay between the germline ends. The CDR3 protein is CASSPPGLRIYNEQFF. Here the CDR3 DNA reads TGTGCCAGCAGCCCGCCGGGACTCCGAATCTACAATGAGCAGTTCTTC.